These 25 T cell receptor beta chains came from one sample sequenced in a study of CD8+CD57+ T cells in acquired aplastic anemia. TCR beta VDJ and CDR3 profiling used genomic DNA as template. MiXCR, applied by TCRdb to the reads, yields one record per CDR3 protein. The sample lists some 280,000 distinct CDR3 sequences, 55% to 65% occurring once. Sequencing was carried out using sorted CD4+, CD8+, or CD8+CD57+ T cells (not recorded which) from PBMCs. These receptors were obtained from a human donor with severe aplastic anemia or a healthy control (not recorded which).

This chain connects TRBV9 to TRBJ2-2; no reliable D call. In germline, CDR1 is SGDLS, CDR2 YYNGEE. V was clipped by 0 bases and J by 5 bases, with 5 bases between them. The CDR3 has 13 residues. CDR3 loop: CASSVDWTGELFF. The CDR3 nucleotides are TGTGCCAGCAGCGTAGACTGGACCGGGGAGCTGTTTTTT.

This clonotype has just one count. This sequence joins TRBV7-2 and TRBJ1-1; tentatively, D is TRBD1 (6 bases). CDR3 length: 17 residues. Trimming removed 5 bases at V and 0 bases at J, with 19 bases between. The germline V gene encodes CDR1 SGHTA and CDR2 FQGNSA. The CDR3: CASSQDEAGAMNTEAFF. DNA of the CDR3: TGTGCCAGCAGCCAAGATGAAGCGGGGGCCATGAACACTGAAGCTTTCTTT.

The CDR3 is CASSLLAGKDEKLFF. The CDR3 DNA sequence: TGTGCCAGCAGCTTGTTGGCAGGGAAGGATGAAAAACTGTTTTTT. V gene TRBV7-8 combines with J gene TRBJ1-4; the D gene is possibly TRBD1 (5 bases). This CDR3 contains 15 residues. V shed 3 bases and J shed 6 bases, with 14 bases lying between them. CDR1 SGHVS and CDR2 FQNEAQ come from the germline V gene. The whole variable domain, filled in from reference TRBV7-8 and TRBJ1-4, reads GAGVSQSPRYKVAKRGQDVALRCDPISGHVSLFWYQQALGQGPEFLTYFQNEAQLDKSGLPSDRFFAERPEGSVSTLKIQRTQQEDSAVYLCASSLLAGKDEKLFFGSGTQLSVL.

V usage is TRBV7-2 and J usage is TRBJ2-5, with D possibly called TRBD1 or TRBD2 (5 bases each). The DNA end is a closer match to TRBJ2-1, so the J assignment may be wrong. CDR3 size: 15 residues. Germline V CDR1 and CDR2: SGHTA, FQGNSA. CDR3: CASSLSWGLGNEQFF. The CDR3 coding sequence is TGTGCCAGCAGCTTATCCTGGGGGTTGGGTAATGAGCAGTTCTTC.

The chain uses TRBV6-5 and TRBJ2-7; D gene uncertain. The CDR3 consists of 11 residues. The germline V and J ends were trimmed by 2 bases and 5 bases, with 4 bases remaining between them. Germline V gene data show CDR1 as MNHEY and CDR2 as SVGAGI. Written as DNA, the CDR3 is TGTGCCAGCAGTTACCTCCACGAGCAGTACTTC. Amino acid sequence: CASSYLHEQYF.

J is TRBJ2-5 and V is TRBV15; D uncertain. Germline loops: CDR1 LNHNV, CDR2 YYDKDF (reference sequence). The CDR3 runs 13 residues. V was cut by 8 bases and J by 1 base, with 11 bases left in between. The CDR3 coding sequence is TGTGCCACCGCTCGGGCTTTCCAAGAGACCCAGTACTTC. As protein: CATARAFQETQYF.

The chain employs TRBV7-2 and TRBJ1-5; possible D gene TRBD1, 6 bases. Germline CDR1 is SGHTA and CDR2 is FQGNSA. Trimming pared 5 bases from V and 7 bases from J, leaving 18 bases between. The CDR3 runs 15 residues. The CDR3 DNA reads as TGTGCCAGCAGCCCCCGGGGGGCGTCGGGGCAGCCCCAGCATTTT. It is translated as CASSPRGASGQPQHF. The whole variable domain, filled in from reference TRBV7-2 and TRBJ1-5, reads GAGVSQSPSNKVTEKGKDVELRCDPISGHTALYWYRQSLGQGLEFLIYFQGNSAPDKSGLPSDRFSAERTGGSVSTLTIQRTQQEDSAVYLCASSPRGASGQPQHFGDGTRLSIL.

This clonotype appeared a few times. This chain links TRBV7-3 with TRBJ1-1; possible D gene TRBD1, 5 bases. V gave up 5 bases and J gave up 11 bases, with 21 bases separating them. The CDR3 has 14 amino acids. Looked up from germline, CDR1 is SGHTA and CDR2 is FQGTGA. The DNA for the CDR3 is TGTGCCAGCAGCCTTGGGTCGGGATTGGGGGGGGCTTTCTTT. It codes for CASSLGSGLGGAFF.

This clonotype appeared a few times. The chain combines TRBV12-3 or TRBV12-4 with TRBJ1-5, with unresolved D. V was cut by 2 bases and J by 6 bases, with 11 bases left in between. This CDR3 has 14 residues. The CDR3 bases are TGTGCCAGCAGTTTACAAGGCGGGATTCAGCCCCAGCATTTT. Translation gives CASSLQGGIQPQHF.

This chain joins TRBV20-1 and TRBJ1-1; D is undetermined. This CDR3 contains 14 residues. Germline assignment: CDR1 DFQATT and CDR2 SNEGSKA (reference sequence). Trimming removed 0 bases from V and 1 base from J, with 9 bases in between. CDR3 DNA sequence: TGCAGTGCTAGAGACCCTACAAAGAACACTGAAGCTTTCTTT. As protein: CSARDPTKNTEAFF.

This clonotype was seen at least ten times. The rearrangement joins TRBV6-1 to TRBJ2-5; 9 nucleotides match TRBD1. J was trimmed by 5 bases and V by 10 bases; bases with no gene match: 8. The CDR3 has 13 amino acids. Per germline, CDR1 MNHNS and CDR2 SASEGT. CDR3 nucleotide sequence: TGTGCCATGCGGGGGACAGGGAGGGAGACCCAGTACTTC. Translated: CAMRGTGRETQYF.

The chain uses TRBV11-1 and TRBJ1-2; D call uncertain. The CDR3 runs 13 residues. Germline V gene lookup returns CDR1 SGHAT and CDR2 FQDESV (reference sequence). Trimming stripped 5 bases from V and 8 bases from J, with 15 bases between. The CDR3 sequence is CASSPQNGIGYTF. Here the CDR3 DNA reads TGTGCCAGCAGCCCCCAAAACGGGATCGGCTACACCTTC. Using reference TRBV11-1 and TRBJ1-2 for the parts outside the CDR3, the full variable domain is EAEVAQSPRYKITEKSQAVAFWCDPISGHATLYWYRQILGQGPELLVQFQDESVVDDSQLPKDRFSAERLKGVDSTLKIQPAELGDSAMYLCASSPQNGIGYTFGSGTRLTVV.

The table lists this clonotype with a few counts. The chain uses TRBV12-3 or TRBV12-4 and TRBJ2-7, with D maybe TRBD2 (5 bases). The germline V and J ends were trimmed by 6 bases and 2 bases, with 14 bases remaining between them. The CDR3 spans 14 residues. CDR3 in DNA: TGTGCCAGCAGGCCCGGACTTGCGACCTACGAGCAGTACTTC. The encoded protein is CASRPGLATYEQYF.

DNA of the CDR3: TGCAGTGCTAGAGATAAGGCGAGCTCCTATAATTCACCCCTCCACTTT. Encoded protein: CSARDKASSYNSPLHF. The rearrangement joins TRBV20-1 to TRBJ1-6; no definite D call. Germline-derived CDR1 and CDR2 are DFQATT and SNEGSKA (reference sequence). Deletions cut 0 bases from V and 0 bases from J, with 9 bases between. The CDR3 covers 16 residues.

This clonotype was observed a single time. The V and J genes are TRBV7-2 and TRBJ2-1; 7 bases align to TRBD2. The CDR3 length is 13 residues. The germline V gene encodes CDR1 SGHTA and CDR2 FQGNSA. V lost 3 bases and J lost 8; bases outside the gene matches: 4. CDR3 residues: CASSLGGRDEQFF. CDR3 sequence (DNA): TGTGCCAGCAGCTTGGGGGGGAGGGATGAGCAGTTCTTC.

In its sample, this clonotype was seen once. This sequence joins TRBV25-1 and TRBJ1-2, with 8 bases fitting TRBD1. Germline-derived CDR1 and CDR2 are MGHDK and SYGVNS. This CDR3 contains 14 residues. Trimming cost V 4 bases and J 8 bases; bases outside gene matches: 9. CDR3 bases: TGTGCCAGCAGTGCTTCGGCAGGGGGCAGGGGCTACACCTTC. As protein: CASSASAGGRGYTF.

The chain employs TRBV9 and TRBJ1-1; D is possibly TRBD1 (5 bases). Germline CDR1 SGDLS, CDR2 YYNGEE. The V end was cut by 1 base, the J end by 4 bases, with 14 bases between. This CDR3 contains 15 residues. CDR3 sequence reads: CASSVRGDRGTEAFF. Here the CDR3 DNA reads TGTGCCAGCAGCGTAAGAGGAGATAGGGGCACTGAAGCTTTCTTT. The whole variable domain, filled in from reference TRBV9 and TRBJ1-1, reads DSGVTQTPKHLITATGQRVTLRCSPRSGDLSVYWYQQSLDQGLQFLIQYYNGEERAKGNILERFSAQQFPDLHSELNLSSLELGDSALYFCASSVRGDRGTEAFFGQGTRLTVV.

This sequence joins TRBV7-2 and TRBJ1-6; no reliable D call. This CDR3 has 14 amino acids. V lost 0 bases to trimming and J lost 5 bases, with 5 bases between them. Germline V CDR1 and CDR2: SGHTA, FQGNSA. The CDR3 DNA follows: TGTGCCAGCAGCTTAGCGCGGGATAATTCACCCCTCCACTTT. Its translation: CASSLARDNSPLHF. Full variable domain (remainder filled in from reference TRBV7-2 and TRBJ1-6): GAGVSQSPSNKVTEKGKDVELRCDPISGHTALYWYRQSLGQGLEFLIYFQGNSAPDKSGLPSDRFSAERTGGSVSTLTIQRTQQEDSAVYLCASSLARDNSPLHFGNGTRLTVT.

This clonotype was seen only once. An end of the junction does not agree with germline; a read error may underlie this. This sequence joins TRBV19 and TRBJ2-1; the D gene is possibly TRBD2 (6 bases). The germline V gene encodes CDR1 LNHDA and CDR2 SQIVND (reference sequence). The CDR3 is 14 residues long. This CDR3 is CASSPVLAHNEQFF. Written as DNA, the CDR3 is TGTGCAAGTAGTCCAGTACTAGCCCACAATGAGCAGTTCTTC.

The chain combines TRBV5-5 with TRBJ1-5; 9 bases align to TRBD1. J gave up 5 bases and V 0 bases, and 3 bases lay outside the gene matches. The CDR3 runs to 15 residues. Germline CDR1 reads SGHKS; CDR2 reads YYEKEE (reference sequence). CDR3 DNA sequence: TGTGCCAGCAGCTTGGTTACAGGGGGCGATCAGCCCCAGCATTTT. Its protein product is CASSLVTGGDQPQHF.

This clonotype was observed a handful of times. This clone may be a read error of a much larger clone one base away. This chain connects TRBV5-1 to TRBJ2-5; the D gene is possibly TRBD1 (6 bases). From germline, CDR1 is SGHRS and CDR2 YFSETQ. The length of the CDR3 is 14 residues. DNA of the CDR3: TGCGCCAGCAGCTTACAGGGCCAACAAGAGACCCAGCACTTC. Translated, it gives CASSLQGQQETQHF.

The chain is built from TRBV5-1 and TRBJ1-6, with 11 bases fitting TRBD1. The CDR3 has 15 residues. J lost 11 bases, V lost 3 bases, and 7 bases had no gene match. Germline CDR1 reads SGHRS; CDR2 reads YFSETQ. CDR3 sequence reads: CASSSGQGVGPPLHF. The CDR3 nucleotides read TGCGCCAGCAGCTCGGGACAGGGGGTAGGACCACCCCTCCACTTT.

This clonotype appeared many times. The rearrangement links TRBV20-1 to TRBJ2-5; TRBD2 matches 7 bases. The CDR3 sequence is 14 residues long. Unmatched junction bases numbered 9, after V lost 3 bases and J lost 5 bases. Germline V gene lookup returns CDR1 DFQATT and CDR2 SNEGSKA (reference sequence). This CDR3 reads CSASQRGRQETQYF. As DNA, the CDR3 is TGCAGTGCTAGTCAGCGGGGCCGGCAGGAGACCCAGTACTTC.

The rearrangement joins TRBV5-4 to TRBJ2-3; perhaps D is TRBD1 or TRBD2 (5 bases each). Trimming took 0 bases from V and 6 from J, leaving 11 bases between them. The germline V gene encodes CDR1 SGHNT and CDR2 YYREEE (reference sequence). The CDR3 runs to 14 residues. The CDR3 here is CASSLGQGEDTQYF. Written as DNA, the CDR3 is TGTGCCAGCAGCTTGGGACAAGGGGAGGATACGCAGTATTTT. Complete variable domain (other parts from reference TRBV5-4 and TRBJ2-3): ETGVTQSPTHLIKTRGQQVTLRCSSQSGHNTVSWYQQALGQGPQFIFQYYREEENGRGNFPPRFSGLQFPNYSSELNVNALELDDSALYLCASSLGQGEDTQYFGPGTRLTVL.

The rearrangement links TRBV10-3 to TRBJ2-1, with a possible D match to TRBD2 (5 bases). The CDR3 loop spans 14 amino acids. Trimming removed 3 bases at V and 7 bases at J, with 13 bases between. CDR1 and CDR2 (germline): ENHRY, SYGVKD. The CDR3 DNA follows: TGTGCCATCAGTGACGGGAAGGGAATGAATGAGCAGTTCTTC. This encodes CAISDGKGMNEQFF.